This TCR beta chain emerged from a study of T cell repertoires in cytomegalovirus infection. V dropped 4 bases and J dropped 9 bases, with 13 bases sitting between them. The CDR3 is 13 residues long. Germline CDR1 is SGHAT and CDR2 is FQNNGV. This clonotype has ten or more counts. Its target is unknown. One entry per CDR3 protein, called by TCRdb with MiXCR from the reads. The table lists about 490,000 distinct CDR3 sequences, approximately 15% of them singletons. Findings and caveats of the study: Cumulative frequency of public TCR beta families picked out carriers of CMV plus the relevant HLA. There were HLA-C-restricted CMV-specific TCR beta clonotypes dominating the ex vivo response.

The TCR originated in a human donor in good health (CMV status not recorded). Some clones in this sample may be carry-over from other donors' samples. The chain uses TRBV11-2 and TRBJ2-4; D might be TRBD1 (7 bases). Sequences were obtained from CD8+ T cells from PBMCs. The CDR3 here is CASSSDQGGIQYF. CDR3 nucleotides: TGTGCCAGCAGCTCAGACCAGGGGGGCATTCAGTACTTC.